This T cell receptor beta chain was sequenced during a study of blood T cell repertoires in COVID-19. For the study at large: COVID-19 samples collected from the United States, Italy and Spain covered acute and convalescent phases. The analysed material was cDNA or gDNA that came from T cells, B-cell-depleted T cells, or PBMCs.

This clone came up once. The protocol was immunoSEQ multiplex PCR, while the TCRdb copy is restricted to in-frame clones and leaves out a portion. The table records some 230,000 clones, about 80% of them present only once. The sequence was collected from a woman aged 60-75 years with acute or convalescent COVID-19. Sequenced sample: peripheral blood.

The CDR3, as DNA: TGTGCCAGCAGCTTCCGCCCTCTACTAGCGGGGGGGCTTGATGAGCAGTTCTTC. It specifies CASSFRPLLAGGLDEQFF. The chain employs TRBV7-8 and TRBJ2-1; 13 bases align to TRBD2. Germline V gene lookup returns CDR1 SGHVS and CDR2 FQNEAQ. The CDR3 contains 18 residues. The ends lost 3 bases at V and 8 bases at J; junction bases unmatched: 13.